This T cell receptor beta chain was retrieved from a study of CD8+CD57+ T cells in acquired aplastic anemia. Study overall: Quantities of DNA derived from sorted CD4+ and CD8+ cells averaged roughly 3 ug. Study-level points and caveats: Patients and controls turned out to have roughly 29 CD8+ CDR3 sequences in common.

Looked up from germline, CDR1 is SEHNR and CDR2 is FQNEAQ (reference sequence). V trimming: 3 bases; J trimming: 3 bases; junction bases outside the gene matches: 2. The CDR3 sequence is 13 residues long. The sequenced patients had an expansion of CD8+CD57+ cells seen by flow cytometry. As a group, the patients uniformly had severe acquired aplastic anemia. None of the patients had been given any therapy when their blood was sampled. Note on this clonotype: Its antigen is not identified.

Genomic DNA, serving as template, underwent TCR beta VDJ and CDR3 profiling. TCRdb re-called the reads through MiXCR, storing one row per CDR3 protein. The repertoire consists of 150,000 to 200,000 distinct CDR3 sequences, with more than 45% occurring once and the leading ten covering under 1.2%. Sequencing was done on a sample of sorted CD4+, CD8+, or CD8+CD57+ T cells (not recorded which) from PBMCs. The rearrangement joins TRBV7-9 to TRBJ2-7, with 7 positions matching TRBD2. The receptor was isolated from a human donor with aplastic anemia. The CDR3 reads CASSLSGVYEQYF. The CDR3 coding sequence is TGTGCCAGCAGCTTGAGCGGGGTCTACGAGCAGTACTTC.